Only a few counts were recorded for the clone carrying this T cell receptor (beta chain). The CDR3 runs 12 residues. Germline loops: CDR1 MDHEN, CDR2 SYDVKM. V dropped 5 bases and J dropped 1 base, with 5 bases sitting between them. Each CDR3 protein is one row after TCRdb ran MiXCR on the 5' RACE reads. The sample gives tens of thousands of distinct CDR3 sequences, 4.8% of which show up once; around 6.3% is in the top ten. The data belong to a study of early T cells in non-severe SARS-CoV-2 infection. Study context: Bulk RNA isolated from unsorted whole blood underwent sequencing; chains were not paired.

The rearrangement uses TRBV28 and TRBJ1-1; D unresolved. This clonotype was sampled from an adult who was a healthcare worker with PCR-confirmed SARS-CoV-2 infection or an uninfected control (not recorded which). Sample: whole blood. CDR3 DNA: TGTGCCAGCAGTACAGCGAACACTGAAGCTTTCTTT. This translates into CASSTANTEAFF.